This TCR beta chain was captured by sequencing in a study of T cell changes during pregnancy in multiple sclerosis. The CDR3 consists of 15 residues. The junction had 5 bases not matched to a gene; V was cut back by 0 bases and J by 4 bases. CDR1 is ENHRY, CDR2 SYGVKD, per germline. Measured with immunoSEQ multiplex PCR; TCRdb has only the in-frame clones, and not every one. This sample has about 63,000 clones, with around 93% found just once. The source is a female donor with multiple sclerosis, enrolled in a pregnancy study. The V call is TRBV10-3, the J call TRBJ1-1; 7 bases align to TRBD1. The sample was CD8+ T cells from peripheral blood mononuclear cells, taken in the second trimester of pregnancy. The CDR3 reads CAISESGGGGTEAFF. CDR3 bases: TGTGCCATCAGTGAGTCTGGAGGGGGCGGCACTGAAGCTTTCTTT.